This entry concerns a single T cell receptor (beta chain). Its antigen is not known. The data belong to a study of resident and recirculating memory T cells in vitiligo. As for the study in general: No cells were sorted; samples were homogenized just before genomic DNA extraction.

No vitiligo treatment was given during the prior three months. TCRdb's copy holds only in-frame clones and misses some; the assay was immunoSEQ multiplex PCR. The sample carries 70,000 to 95,000 clones, just over 90% recorded once. Study conclusions and caveats: Sequences differed between biopsy sites and patients, suggesting private specificity.

Germline trimming cut 3 bases from V and 3 bases from J; bases unmatched to any gene: 7. CDR3 length: 15 residues. Germline V gene data show CDR1 as SGDLS and CDR2 as YYNGEE. The specimen was blood. The chain uses TRBV9 and TRBJ2-7; TRBD1 matches 9 bases. The sequence came from a male donor with vitiligo. CDR3 residues: CASSAAGTGIYEQYF. The CDR3, as DNA: TGTGCCAGCAGCGCCGCCGGGACAGGGATCTACGAGCAGTACTTC.